The rows below give T cell receptor beta chains drawn from one sample of a study of spatial heterogeneity in lung cancer. One entry per CDR3 protein, called by TCRdb with MiXCR from the 5' RACE reads. The repertoire holds about 12,000 distinct CDR3 sequences, about 6.3% seen once, with around 3.4% in the top ten. The sample consisted of lung tumor tissue, taken at surgery. The receptor set was obtained from a female donor with early-stage non-small cell lung cancer. Each CDR3 is given with its conserved first and last residue. A D gene is named only where the DNA matches it firmly. Rows may omit the clone size; those that give it use once, few, many or a size class.

TRBJ1-5 | 13 | TRBV29-1 | NA | many | CSVARAGNQPQHF | TGCAGCGTTGCCAGGGCCGGCAATCAGCCCCAGCATTTT
TRBJ2-5 | 15 | TRBV7-2 | NA | many | CASSLALLPQETQYF | TGTGCCAGCAGCTTAGCGCTACTACCTCAAGAGACCCAGTACTTC
TRBJ1-5 | 12 | TRBV7-2 | NA | medium-sized | CASSLYAQPQHF | TGTGCCAGCAGCTTATACGCTCAGCCCCAGCATTTT
TRBJ2-7 | 15 | TRBV18 | TRBD1 | many | CASSPTSGTGVWQYF | TGTGCCAGCTCACCCACCTCCGGGACAGGGGTTTGGCAGTACTTC
TRBJ2-1 | 13 | TRBV20-1 | NA | medium-sized | CSASRTINNEQFF | TGCAGTGCTTCTCGGACTATAAACAATGAGCAGTTCTTC
TRBJ1-1 | 14 | TRBV20-1 | TRBD1 | many | CSATGGARNTEAFF | TGCAGTGCTACAGGGGGCGCAAGGAACACTGAAGCTTTCTTT
TRBJ2-1 | 18 | TRBV7-2 | TRBD1 | many | CASSLQGAIGRAYNEQFF | TGTGCCAGCAGCTTACAGGGGGCGATCGGGAGAGCTTACAATGAGCAGTTCTTC
TRBJ2-7 | 16 | TRBV6-2/TRBV6-3 | TRBD2 | many | CASSNNLGLEVLEQYF | TGTGCCAGCAGTAACAACCTCGGACTAGAGGTCCTCGAGCAGTACTTC
TRBJ1-6 | 15 | TRBV12-3/TRBV12-4 | NA | many | CASREGGSYNSPLHF | TGTGCCAGCAGAGAAGGGGGCTCCTATAATTCACCCCTCCACTTT
TRBJ2-3 | 15 | TRBV5-1 | TRBD2 | NA | CASSFGTSGTDTQYF | TGCGCCAGCAGCTTTGGAACTAGCGGGACGGATACGCAGTATTTT
TRBJ1-5 | 13 | TRBV27 | NA | many | CASSLSGNQPQHF | TGTGCCAGCAGTTTATCCGGGAATCAGCCCCAGCATTTT
TRBJ2-1 | 16 | TRBV6-4 | TRBD2 | NA | CASSDRVAGGLSEQFF | TGTGCCAGCAGTGATAGGGTAGCGGGAGGTCTCAGTGAGCAGTTCTTC
TRBJ2-1 | 17 | TRBV4-3 | TRBD2 | many | CASSQDPSGRTYNEQFF | TGCGCCAGCAGCCAAGATCCCAGCGGGAGGACCTACAATGAGCAGTTCTTC
TRBJ2-7 | 13 | TRBV11-2 | NA | many | CASSQSQPWEQYF | TGTGCCAGCAGCCAATCCCAACCGTGGGAGCAGTACTTC
TRBJ2-1 | 20 | TRBV7-6 | TRBD2 | medium-sized | CASNGLAGVSPPSIHNEQFF | TGTGCCAGCAATGGACTAGCGGGAGTCTCCCCACCCTCAATCCACAATGAGCAGTTCTTC
TRBJ1-1 | 14 | TRBV20-1 | NA | medium-sized | CSAPWPSLDTEAFF | TGCAGTGCCCCCTGGCCCTCCCTGGACACTGAAGCTTTCTTT
TRBJ2-7 | 15 | TRBV18 | TRBD1 | many | CASSPPGQGGSEQYF | TGTGCCAGCTCACCACCGGGACAGGGAGGATCCGAGCAGTACTTC
TRBJ1-5 | 14 | TRBV19 | TRBD1 | many | CASTDRFVNQPQHF | TGTGCCAGTACGGACAGGTTCGTAAATCAGCCCCAGCATTTT
TRBJ2-3 | 13 | TRBV29-1 | NA | medium-sized | CSVQGSGYGTQYF | TGCAGCGTTCAGGGCTCCGGGTATGGTACGCAGTATTTT
TRBJ2-2 | 18 | TRBV18 | TRBD2 | many | CASSPRTSGRMNTGELFF | TGTGCCAGCTCACCGAGGACTAGCGGGAGGATGAACACCGGGGAGCTGTTTTTT
TRBJ2-1 | 14 | TRBV27 | TRBD2 | many | CASSPLAYVNEQFF | TGTGCCAGCAGCCCACTAGCGTATGTAAATGAGCAGTTCTTC
TRBJ2-5 | 15 | TRBV12-3/TRBV12-4 | TRBD2 | many | CASSFTWEGRETQYF | TGTGCCAGCAGTTTCACGTGGGAGGGCCGGGAGACCCAGTACTTC
TRBJ2-2 | 15 | TRBV20-1 | TRBD2 | NA | CSARPLAGTTGELFF | TGCAGTGCTAGGCCCCTAGCGGGAACGACCGGGGAGCTGTTTTTT
TRBJ1-5 | 14 | TRBV6-2/TRBV6-3 | TRBD1 | many | CASSYSTGRQPQHF | TGTGCCAGCAGTTACTCGACAGGGAGACAGCCCCAGCATTTT
TRBJ1-3 | 14 | TRBV10-3 | NA | NA | CAISETGGGNTIYF | TGTGCCATCAGTGAGACGGGGGGCGGAAACACCATATATTTT
TRBJ2-1 | 13 | TRBV29-1 | TRBD2 | many | CSVSGTRNNEQFF | TGCAGCGTTTCCGGGACTAGAAACAATGAGCAGTTCTTC
TRBJ2-1 | 17 | TRBV24-1 | TRBD2 | many | CATSDRLAGGLYNEQFF | TGTGCCACCAGTGACCGACTAGCGGGAGGCCTCTACAATGAGCAGTTCTTC
TRBJ1-1 | 15 | TRBV6-1 | TRBD1 | many | CASSDGQGASSEAFF | TGTGCCAGCAGTGACGGACAGGGGGCGAGTTCTGAAGCTTTCTTT
TRBJ1-1 | 14 | TRBV10-3 | TRBD1 | medium-sized | CAIGTGQGNTEAFF | TGTGCCATCGGGACAGGACAAGGAAACACTGAAGCTTTCTTT
TRBJ1-2 | 13 | TRBV5-1 | NA | many | CASSWAINYGYTF | TGCGCCAGCAGCTGGGCAATTAACTATGGCTACACCTTC
TRBJ2-4 | 14 | TRBV20-1 | TRBD1 | many | CSARTGGEGNIQYF | TGCAGTGCGAGGACAGGGGGGGAGGGAAACATTCAGTACTTC
TRBJ2-6 | 18 | TRBV18 | NA | many | CASSDNKGAVNGANVLTF | TGTGCCAGCTCAGATAATAAGGGAGCGGTCAATGGGGCCAACGTCCTGACTTTC
TRBJ2-1 | 13 | TRBV11-2 | NA | many | CASRDSSYNEQFF | TGTGCCAGCAGGGATAGCTCCTACAATGAGCAGTTCTTC
TRBJ2-7 | 17 | TRBV18 | TRBD2 | many | CASSPSAGVGTHYEQYF | TGTGCCAGCTCACCTTCCGCGGGAGTGGGAACTCACTACGAGCAGTACTTC
TRBJ1-5 | 15 | TRBV7-2 | NA | many | CASSLAAGPYQPQHF | TGTGCCAGCAGCTTGGCTGCGGGACCGTATCAGCCCCAGCATTTT
TRBJ1-1 | 14 | TRBV5-1 | TRBD1 | many | CASSLDRGLTEAFF | TGCGCCAGCAGCTTGGACAGGGGGCTTACTGAAGCTTTCTTT
TRBJ2-3 | 15 | TRBV2 | TRBD2 | many | CASSGAGGPADTQYF | TGTGCCAGCAGTGGGGCGGGAGGGCCAGCAGATACGCAGTATTTT
TRBJ2-5 | 11 | TRBV20-1 | NA | medium-sized | CSAKVRETQYF | TGCAGTGCTAAGGTCCGAGAGACCCAGTACTTC
TRBJ2-1 | 16 | TRBV24-1 | NA | many | CATSDLARSSYNEQFF | TGTGCCACCAGTGATTTGGCGCGGAGCTCCTACAATGAGCAGTTCTTC
TRBJ1-1 | 18 | TRBV5-6 | TRBD1 | many | CASSQWTGMGWPNTEAFF | TGTGCCAGCAGCCAATGGACAGGGATGGGATGGCCGAACACTGAAGCTTTCTTT
TRBJ2-1 | 12 | TRBV2 | TRBD1 | medium-sized | CASSVDRGEQFF | TGTGCCAGCAGTGTAGACAGGGGAGAGCAGTTCTTC
TRBJ2-2 | 14 | TRBV6-6 | NA | few | CASSYDSMGGELFF | TGTGCCAGCAGTTACGACTCTATGGGAGGGGAGCTGTTTTTT
TRBJ1-1 | 13 | TRBV9 | NA | few | CASSPTTQSGAFF | TGTGCCAGCAGCCCGACAACACAGTCAGGAGCTTTCTTT
TRBJ1-3 | 15 | TRBV3-1 | NA | medium-sized | CASSPPTSLGNTIYF | TGTGCCAGCAGCCCTCCCACTTCTCTAGGAAACACCATATATTTT
TRBJ2-2 | 14 | TRBV20-1 | NA | many | CSARRSGRSGELFF | TGCAGTGCTAGGCGCTCCGGCAGGTCCGGGGAGCTGTTTTTT
TRBJ2-5 | 14 | TRBV11-2 | NA | large | CASSFLGPQETQYF | TGTGCCAGCAGCTTTCTAGGACCCCAAGAGACCCAGTACTTC
TRBJ2-3 | 14 | TRBV27 | NA | many | CASTRRGGTDTQYF | TGTGCCAGCACTCGAAGGGGTGGCACAGATACGCAGTATTTT
TRBJ1-5 | 18 | TRBV10-2 | TRBD1 | medium-sized | CASSMRSRDRGGNQPQHF | TGCGCCAGCAGTATGAGATCGCGGGACAGGGGGGGAAATCAGCCCCAGCATTTT
TRBJ2-5 | 14 | TRBV11-3 | NA | many | CASSKPGSRETQYF | TGTGCCAGCAGCAAACCGGGCTCGAGGGAGACCCAGTACTTC
TRBJ1-4 | 13 | TRBV2 | NA | many | CAIRRTTNEKLFF | TGTGCCATCCGCAGGACAACTAATGAAAAACTGTTTTTT
TRBJ2-3 | 13 | TRBV6-2/TRBV6-3 | NA | medium-sized | CASSFVRADTQYF | TGTGCCAGCAGTTTCGTCCGGGCAGATACGCAGTATTTT
TRBJ1-6 | 13 | TRBV7-9 | NA | many | CASSLEPGAPLHF | TGTGCCAGCAGCCTAGAACCGGGAGCACCCCTCCACTTT
TRBJ1-3 | 16 | TRBV7-8 | NA | medium-sized | CASSLGPGRAGNTIYF | TGTGCCAGCAGCTTAGGCCCAGGGAGGGCTGGAAACACCATATATTTT
TRBJ1-2 | 14 | TRBV7-9 | NA | medium-sized | CASSQSSAIYGYTF | TGTGCCAGCAGTCAATCGTCCGCGATCTATGGCTACACCTTC
TRBJ2-7 | 14 | TRBV6-2/TRBV6-3 | TRBD2 | medium-sized | CASRRREGPHEQYF | TGTGCCAGCAGACGGCGGGAGGGCCCGCACGAGCAGTACTTC
TRBJ2-7 | 14 | TRBV15 | TRBD1 | medium-sized | CATSRRTGSYEQYF | TGTGCCACCAGCAGACGGACAGGGTCCTACGAGCAGTACTTC
TRBJ2-1 | 16 | TRBV5-1 | TRBD2 | many | CASSLYSSGRFGEQFF | TGCGCCAGCAGCTTGTATTCTAGCGGGAGGTTTGGTGAGCAGTTCTTC
TRBJ2-7 | 11 | TRBV28 | NA | NA | CASSSEYEQYF | TGTGCCAGCAGTAGCGAGTACGAGCAGTACTTC
TRBJ2-5 | 13 | TRBV14 | NA | many | CASSPSRGETQYF | TGTGCCAGCAGCCCCTCTCGAGGGGAGACCCAGTACTTC